A selection of T cell receptor beta chains follows, all from one sample in a study of blood T cell repertoires in COVID-19. The data were produced by immunoSEQ multiplex PCR, yet TCRdb's version contains in-frame clones alone and is incomplete. The repertoire holds over 60,000 clones, with roughly 90% as singletons. The source material was peripheral blood. All receptors derive from a woman over 75 with active or convalescent COVID-19. Both conserved end residues are part of each CDR3. The D gene is left open where the match is weak. Where a row states a size, it is once, few, many or the class of an expanded clone; other rows omit it.

>TRBJ1-3|TRBV27|.|.
CASSSGTRPYNTIYF
TGTGCCAGCAGTTCCGGGACAAGACCGTATAACACCATATATTTT
>TRBJ1-4|TRBV3-1/TRBV3-2|.|.
CASSQDLRGAGEKLFF
TGTGCCAGCAGCCAAGATCTTCGGGGGGCGGGTGAAAAACTGTTTTTT
>TRBJ2-1|TRBV6-5|.|TRBD2
CASSYERGGREQFF
TGTGCCAGCAGTTACGAGCGGGGAGGAAGGGAGCAGTTCTTC
>TRBJ2-5|TRBV9|.|.
CASSGTLETQYF
TGTGCCAGCAGCGGGACATTAGAGACCCAGTACTTC
>TRBJ2-7|TRBV3-1/TRBV3-2|.|.
CASSQRGEQYF
TGTGCCAGCAGCCAACGGGGGGAGCAGTACTTC
>TRBJ1-2|TRBV19|.|TRBD1
CASTPRDRLDGYTF
TGTGCCAGTACCCCCCGGGACAGGTTGGATGGCTACACCTTC
>TRBJ1-2|TRBV7-3|many|TRBD1
CASSTDPSGTAQGYTF
TGTGCCAGCAGCACAGACCCCTCCGGGACAGCTCAAGGCTACACCTTC
>TRBJ1-5|TRBV14|.|.
CASSQETWEGHQPQHF
TGTGCCAGCAGCCAAGAAACGTGGGAGGGACACCAGCCCCAGCATTTT
>TRBJ1-1|TRBV6-5|.|.
CASTRQDDMNTEAFF
TGTGCCAGCACCAGACAGGACGATATGAACACTGAAGCTTTCTTT
>TRBJ2-7|TRBV5-1|.|TRBD2
CASSLASGGYEQYF
TGCGCCAGCAGCTTGGCCAGCGGGGGATACGAGCAGTACTTC
>TRBJ2-7|TRBV9|.|.
CASSVVPGAYEQYF
TGTGCCAGCAGCGTAGTCCCCGGGGCCTACGAGCAGTACTTC
>TRBJ2-3|TRBV27|once|.
CASSSTVGLPQYF
TGTGCCAGCAGTTCGACAGTGGGGCTTCCTCAGTATTTT
>TRBJ2-7|TRBV6-5|.|TRBD1
CASTLGTGEYF
TGTGCCAGCACGTTGGGGACAGGGGAGTACTTC
>TRBJ2-7|TRBV4-1|.|.
CASSQTGTKGEQYF
TGCGCCAGCAGCCAGACGGGAACTAAAGGCGAGCAGTACTTC
>TRBJ2-3|TRBV3-1/TRBV3-2|.|TRBD2
CASSQDWGLAEFTDTQYF
TGTGCCAGCAGCCAAGATTGGGGTCTAGCGGAGTTCACAGATACGCAGTATTTT
>TRBJ2-7|TRBV27|.|.
CASSLISVSGEHEQYF
TGTGCCAGCAGTTTAATATCGGTTTCAGGGGAGCACGAGCAGTACTTC
>TRBJ1-2|TRBV11-3|.|.
CASSLGQFYGYTF
TGTGCCAGCAGCCTCGGACAGTTCTATGGCTACACCTTC
>TRBJ1-1|TRBV28|.|TRBD1
CASISTGGGWDTEAFF
TGTGCCAGCATCTCCACAGGGGGCGGTTGGGACACTGAAGCTTTCTTT
>TRBJ2-1|TRBV27|.|.
CASSFAHISYNEQFF
TGTGCCAGCAGTTTTGCACATATCTCCTACAATGAGCAGTTCTTC
>TRBJ1-2|TRBV7-9|.|.
CASSLGGAFNYGYTF
TGTGCCAGCAGCTTAGGTGGGGCTTTTAACTATGGCTACACCTTC
>TRBJ2-7|TRBV6-6|.|.
CASSYTGAEQYF
TGTGCCAGCAGTTACACTGGGGCAGAGCAGTACTTC
>TRBJ1-1|TRBV6-5|.|.
CAGRGGAVSTEAFF
TGTGCCGGAAGGGGGGGGGCCGTAAGCACTGAAGCTTTCTTT
>TRBJ2-1|TRBV5-8|.|.
CASSLGANEQFF
TGTGCCAGCAGCTTGGGAGCCAATGAGCAGTTCTTC
>TRBJ2-3|TRBV5-8|.|TRBD2
CASSLGAGGAADTQYF
TGTGCCAGCAGCTTGGGGGCCGGGGGGGCGGCAGATACGCAGTATTTT
>TRBJ2-3|TRBV21-1|.|.
CASSKAEGTDTQYF
TGTGCCAGCAGCAAAGCGGAGGGGACAGATACGCAGTATTTT
>TRBJ2-7|TRBV5-6|.|TRBD1
CASSLAGTGVPYEQYF
TGTGCCAGCAGCTTGGCCGGGACAGGGGTCCCCTACGAGCAGTACTTC
>TRBJ2-1|TRBV28|.|.
CASSPPRWSYNEQFF
TGTGCCAGCAGTCCCCCGAGGTGGTCCTACAATGAGCAGTTCTTC
>TRBJ1-2|TRBV3-1/TRBV3-2|.|.
CASSPGEYGYTF
TGTGCCAGCAGCCCAGGGGAGTATGGCTACACCTTC
>TRBJ1-4|TRBV29-1|.|.
CSAAGATNEKLFF
TGCAGTGCCGCCGGAGCAACTAATGAAAAACTGTTTTTT
>TRBJ2-2|TRBV24-1|.|.
CATTSANTGELFF
TGTGCCACCACATCAGCGAACACCGGGGAGCTGTTTTTT
>TRBJ1-1|TRBV28|.|TRBD1
CASSQPPGTGGTEAFF
TGTGCCAGCAGTCAACCCCCTGGGACAGGGGGCACTGAAGCTTTCTTT
>TRBJ1-6|TRBV3-1/TRBV3-2|.|.
CASSQETNEESSYNSPLHF
TGTGCCAGCAGCCAAGAAACAAACGAGGAAAGCTCCTATAATTCACCCCTCCACTTT
>TRBJ2-2|TRBV23-1|.|.
CASYEVAHTGELFF
TGCGCCAGCTACGAGGTAGCTCACACCGGGGAGCTGTTTTTT
>TRBJ1-3|TRBV7-2|.|TRBD1
CASSPTGSGNTIYF
TGTGCCAGCAGCCCGACAGGGAGCGGAAACACCATATATTTT
>TRBJ1-1|TRBV3-1/TRBV3-2|.|TRBD1
CASSQSGQIEAFF
TGTGCCAGCAGCCAATCGGGACAGATTGAAGCTTTCTTT